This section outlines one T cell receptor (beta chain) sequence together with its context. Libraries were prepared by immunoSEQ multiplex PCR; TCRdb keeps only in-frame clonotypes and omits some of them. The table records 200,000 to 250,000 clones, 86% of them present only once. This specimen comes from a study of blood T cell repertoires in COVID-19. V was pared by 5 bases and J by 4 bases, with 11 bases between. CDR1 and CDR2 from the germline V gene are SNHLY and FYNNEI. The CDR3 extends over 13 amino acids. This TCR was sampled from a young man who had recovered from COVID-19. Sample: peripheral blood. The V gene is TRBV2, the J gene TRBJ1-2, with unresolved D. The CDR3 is CASSSQPGYGYTF. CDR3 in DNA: TGTGCCAGCAGTAGCCAACCGGGCTATGGCTACACCTTC.